One and the same sample provided the 15 T cell receptor beta chains below, sequenced in a study of graft-versus-host responses after intestinal transplantation. No antigens are known for them. Method: immunoSEQ multiplex PCR; TCRdb's copy keeps in-frame clones and lacks some. Of some 120,000 clones in the sample, roughly 92% were seen once. The sequencing used unstimulated CD4+ T cells sorted from spleen or lymph node cells, collected before transplant. All receptors come from a human donor who was the organ donor for an intestinal transplant.

This rearrangement joins TRBV20-1 to TRBJ2-5; D call uncertain. Germline V gives CDR1 DFQATT, CDR2 SNEGSKA (reference sequence). The CDR3 is 11 amino acids. V lost 6 bases and J lost 5, with 10 bases in between. The chain's CDR3 is CSACEVETQYF. The CDR3 nucleotides are TGCAGTGCGTGCGAGGTGGAGACCCAGTACTTC.

The chain recombines TRBV18 with TRBJ2-4, with TRBD1 matching 8 bases. The germline gives CDR1 KGHSH, CDR2 LQKENI. The CDR3 runs 18 residues. V lost 2 bases, J lost 0 bases, and 9 bases stayed unmatched. CDR3 sequence: CASSPVGGQGVAKNIQYF. The CDR3 nucleotides are TGTGCCAGCTCACCAGTAGGCGGACAGGGAGTAGCCAAAAACATTCAGTACTTC.

The genes are TRBV7-2 and TRBJ2-7, with TRBD1 matching over 9 bases. V was pared by 3 bases and J by 1 base, with 4 bases of the junction left unmatched. This CDR3 has 15 amino acids. CDR1 and CDR2 (germline): SGHTA, FQGNSA. The CDR3 loop reads CASSFGGTGSYEQYF. The CDR3 region has the DNA TGTGCCAGCAGCTTTGGGGGGACAGGGTCCTACGAGCAGTACTTC.

The CDR3 nucleotides read TGTGCCAGCGGGCCTCGGGGAGGGGCCTACGAGCAGTACTTC. Translated, it gives CASGPRGGAYEQYF. This chain uses TRBV5-5 with TRBJ2-7; TRBD2 matches 7 bases. Germline V gives CDR1 SGHKS, CDR2 YYEKEE (reference sequence). CDR3 length: 14 amino acids. Losses at the gene ends were 7 bases for V and 2 bases for J; bases not matched to a gene: 9.

The V gene is TRBV11-3, the J gene TRBJ2-2; 12 nucleotides agree with TRBD1. CDR1 and CDR2 (germline): SGHNT, YENEEA. The ends lost 5 bases at V and 7 bases at J; junction bases unmatched: 5. The CDR3 is 15 residues long. The CDR3 is CASSRDRGQDGELFF. CDR3 nucleotides: TGTGCCAGCAGCCGGGACAGGGGGCAAGACGGGGAGCTGTTTTTT. Full variable domain (remainder filled in from reference TRBV11-3 and TRBJ2-2): EAGVVQSPRYKIIEKKQPVAFWCNPISGHNTLYWYLQNLGQGPELLIRYENEEAVDDSQLPKDRFSAERLKGVDSTLKIQPAELGDSAVYLCASSRDRGQDGELFFGEGSRLTVL.

The rearrangement joins TRBV30 to TRBJ2-1; 7 nucleotides agree with TRBD2. CDR1 is GTSNPN and CDR2 is SVGIG in the germline V gene (reference sequence). The CDR3 loop spans 13 amino acids. After removal of 1 base from V and 6 bases from J, the junction contained 3 bases not matched to a gene. For the CDR3, the DNA is TGTGCCTGGAGTGGTGGGAGGGCCAATGAGCAGTTCTTC. Translated: CAWSGGRANEQFF.

This CDR3 is CASSSKREAFYNEQFF. The CDR3 DNA is TGCGCCAGCAGCTCCAAGCGGGAGGCTTTTTACAATGAGCAGTTCTTC. The chain recombines TRBV5-1 with TRBJ2-1; 9 bases match TRBD2. Unmatched junction bases numbered 8, after V lost 3 bases and J lost 4 bases. CDR1 is SGHRS and CDR2 is YFSETQ in the germline V gene. The CDR3 loop spans 16 amino acids.

The chain links TRBV28 to TRBJ2-3, with a weak D call TRBD2 (5 bases). The CDR3 has 12 amino acids. V was pared by 4 bases and J by 3 bases, with 5 bases between. In germline, CDR1 is MDHEN, CDR2 SYDVKM. The CDR3 spells CASSWTTDTQYF. DNA of the CDR3: TGTGCCAGCAGTTGGACTACAGATACGCAGTATTTT. Full variable domain (missing parts from reference TRBV28 and TRBJ2-3): DVKVTQSSRYLVKRTGEKVFLECVQDMDHENMFWYRQDPGLGLRLIYFSYDVKMKEKGDIPEGYSVSREKKERFSLILESASTNQTSMYLCASSWTTDTQYFGPGTRLTVL.

This rearrangement joins TRBV7-3 to TRBJ2-1; no clear D. There are 13 residues in the CDR3. Looked up from germline, CDR1 is SGHTA and CDR2 is FQGTGA. The V end lost 4 bases, the J end lost 1 base, and 5 bases lay between the germline ends. This CDR3 reads CASSYTSYNEQFF. Here the CDR3 DNA reads TGTGCCAGCAGCTATACGTCCTACAATGAGCAGTTCTTC. The full variable domain, its missing parts supplied by reference TRBV7-3 and TRBJ2-1, is GAGVSQTPSNKVTEKGKYVELRCDPISGHTALYWYRQSLGQGPEFLIYFQGTGAADDSGLPNDRFFAVRPEGSVSTLKIQRTERGDSAVYLCASSYTSYNEQFFGPGTRLTVL.

J is TRBJ1-3 and V is TRBV10-1, with D unresolved. The CDR3 consists of 12 residues. Germline V lookup: CDR1 WNHNN, CDR2 SYGVQD (reference sequence). V lost 6 bases, J lost 1 base, and 4 bases lay in between. CDR3: CASRDSGNTIYF. CDR3 in DNA: TGCGCCAGCAGGGATTCTGGAAACACCATATATTTT.

The rearrangement joins TRBV5-1 to TRBJ2-7; D is unclear. Deletions cut 4 bases from V and 0 bases from J, with 14 bases between. The CDR3 runs 15 residues. CDR1 is SGHRS and CDR2 is YFSETQ in the germline V gene. CDR3 coding DNA: TGCGCCAGCAGCGCCCGGACGGCGAGCTCCTACGAGCAGTACTTC. Amino acid sequence: CASSARTASSYEQYF.

V is TRBV18 and J is TRBJ1-2, with TRBD1 as a possible D gene (5 bases). Trimming pared 1 base from V and 9 bases from J, leaving 12 bases between. The CDR3 is made up of 13 amino acids. Germline V gene sequence: CDR1 KGHSH, CDR2 LQKENI. As DNA, the CDR3 is TGTGCCAGCTCACCACGGGACGGGGGGAGCTACACCTTC. Protein: CASSPRDGGSYTF. Using reference TRBV18 and TRBJ1-2 for the parts outside the CDR3, the full variable domain is NAGVMQNPRHLVRRRGQEARLRCSPMKGHSHVYWYRQLPEEGLKFMVYLQKENIIDESGMPKERFSAEFPKEGPSILRIQQVVRGDSAAYFCASSPRDGGSYTFGSGTRLTVV.

The V and J genes are TRBV4-3 and TRBJ2-5; 9 bases agree with TRBD1. The closer fit of TRBJ2-7 to the DNA end suggests the J call may be wrong. The CDR3 consists of 14 residues. Germline V lookup: CDR1 LGHNA, CDR2 YSLEER. In DNA, the CDR3 is TGCGCCAGCAGCCAGGACAGGGGATTGTACGAGCAGTACTTC. Translated: CASSQDRGLYEQYF.

This rearrangement joins TRBV6-1 to TRBJ2-3; TRBD1 agrees at 7 bases. The V gene's germline CDR1 is MNHNS and CDR2 SASEGT. The V segment lost 6 bases and the J segment 1 base; nucleotides outside the gene matches: 4. This CDR3 spans 14 amino acids. The CDR3 reads CASRATGGTDTQYF. The DNA of the CDR3 is TGTGCCAGCAGGGCTACAGGGGGCACAGATACGCAGTATTTT.

This clone has only one observation. The CDR3 nucleotides are TGTGCCAGCAGCTTGGATGGCGGGGCCTCGAGGGAGCAGTACTTC. Its translation: CASSLDGGASREQYF. The V gene is TRBV5-4, the J gene TRBJ2-7; possible D gene TRBD2, 6 bases. CDR3 length: 15 residues. Germline CDR1 reads SGHNT; CDR2 reads YYREEE (reference sequence). The V gene lost 0 bases and the J gene lost 7 bases, with 17 bases spanning the gap.